This T cell receptor (beta chain) was documented in a study of OX40 agonist ivuxolimab in advanced cancers. Using immunoSEQ multiplex PCR, the repertoire was profiled, and TCRdb retains in-frame clones only, with some absent. The data contain about 77,000 clones, 85% to 95% of them singletons. Trimming removed 0 bases from V and 2 bases from J, with 19 bases in between. The germline gives CDR1 SGHVS, CDR2 FNYEAQ. The length of the CDR3 is 18 residues. This chain links TRBV7-6 with TRBJ1-1; tentatively, D is TRBD1 (6 bases). The receptor's source is an adult with an advanced solid tumor such as melanoma, head and neck, liver or kidney cancer. Sample: CD4+ or CD8+ T cells sorted from blood, taken in a trial of the OX40 agonist ivuxolimab. The CDR3 here is CASSLADRQSVKNTEAFF. CDR3 coding DNA: TGTGCCAGCAGCTTAGCCGACAGGCAATCAGTTAAAAACACTGAAGCTTTCTTT. The whole variable domain, remainder taken from reference TRBV7-6 and TRBJ1-1, is GAGVSQSPRYKVTKRGQDVALRCDPISGHVSLYWYRQALGQGPEFLTYFNYEAQQDKSGLPNDRFSAERPEGSISTLTIQRTEQRDSAMYRCASSLADRQSVKNTEAFFGQGTRLTVV.